These 20 T cell receptor beta chains were sequenced from one sample in a study of T-cell reconstitution after alpha-beta-depleted transplantation in children. The TCRbeta library was prepared with unique molecular identifiers. Using its own MiXCR run on the PCR reads, TCRdb lists one record per CDR3 protein. The sample lists about 240,000 distinct CDR3 sequences; roughly 25% were seen once. The source material was PBMCs, sampled before TCRalphabeta/CD19-depleted stem cell transplant. The source of these receptors is a girl between 2 and 10 years old with Fanconi anemia, due to receive a stem cell transplant.

This chain links TRBV20-1 with TRBJ1-1; 9 bases align to TRBD1. CDR3 length equals 12 residues. Germline V CDR1 and CDR2: DFQATT, SNEGSKA (reference sequence). Trimming took 6 bases from V and 10 from J; bases not matched to a gene: 9. Here the CDR3 DNA reads TGCAGTGCCCATCCCGGGACAGGGCGAGCTTTCTTT. Translation gives CSAHPGTGRAFF.

The sample holds a few counts of this clonotype. V and J are TRBV18 and TRBJ2-5; TRBD1 is a possible D gene (5 bases). CDR3 length equals 15 residues. The V and J ends lost 1 base and 5 bases respectively, with 14 bases between them. CDR1 and CDR2 (germline): KGHSH, LQKENI. The CDR3 here is CASSPLTGPQETQYF. The CDR3 bases are TGTGCCAGCTCACCACTCACAGGTCCTCAGGAGACCCAGTACTTC.

The rearrangement links TRBV28 to TRBJ2-7; the D is unclear. The V and J ends lost 2 bases and 2 bases respectively, with 7 bases between them. This CDR3 spans 13 amino acids. The germline V gene has CDR1 MDHEN and CDR2 SYDVKM. The CDR3 DNA reads TGTGCCAGCAGTTTACGGCAGACCTACGAGCAGTACTTC. It encodes CASSLRQTYEQYF.

In this sample, this clonotype turned up a few times. CDR3 sequence reads: CASRGSNTEAFF. CDR3 in DNA: TGTGCCAGCAGAGGGTCGAACACTGAAGCTTTCTTT. J is TRBJ1-1 and V is TRBV5-5; D unclear. Trimming cost V 5 bases and J 1 base, with 6 bases left between them. The CDR3 is 12 residues long. The germline gives CDR1 SGHKS, CDR2 YYEKEE (reference sequence).

The chain carries TRBV12-2 and TRBJ2-7; the listed D gene, TRBD1, was not tested against the DNA. TRBV12-2 is annotated as a pseudogene. This CDR3 comprises 16 residues. This CDR3 is CASRLARTGGFYEQYF. As DNA, the CDR3 is TGTGCAAGTCGCTTAGCGAGGACAGGGGGCTTCTACGAGCAGTACTTC.

This clonotype has a count of ten or more. The chain has TRBV11-2 and TRBJ2-6; possible D gene TRBD2, 5 bases. There are 21 residues in the CDR3. The V and J ends lost 5 bases and 0 bases respectively, with 26 bases between them. CDR1 SGHAT and CDR2 FQNNGV come from the germline V gene. The chain's CDR3 is CASSPFELEVHVSSGANVLTF. Written as DNA, the CDR3 is TGTGCCAGCAGCCCATTCGAACTAGAGGTTCATGTCTCCTCTGGGGCCAACGTCCTGACTTTC.

This clonotype has more than one count but fewer than ten. The chain has TRBV5-1 and TRBJ2-1; 10 bases map to TRBD1. V shed 0 bases, J shed 8 bases, and the junction held 5 bases outside the gene matches. The CDR3 spans 15 residues. Germline lookup yields CDR1 SGHRS and CDR2 YFSETQ. This CDR3 reads CASSLAADRGDEQFF. CDR3 nucleotide sequence: TGCGCCAGCAGCTTGGCGGCGGACAGGGGGGATGAGCAGTTCTTC.

Judged by abundance, this clonotype is medium-sized. The gene calls are TRBV10-3 and TRBJ2-5; D perhaps matches TRBD2 (6 bases). The CDR3 runs 16 residues. V was trimmed by 5 bases and J by 1 base, leaving 17 bases between them. Germline V gene data show CDR1 as ENHRY and CDR2 as SYGVKD. CDR3 nucleotides: TGTGCCATCAGTCCATCGGAGCGGGCGTCCCAAGAGACCCAGTACTTC. Its protein product is CAISPSERASQETQYF.

The chain joins TRBV11-2 to TRBJ2-3; 16 nucleotides align to TRBD2. Per germline, CDR1 SGHAT and CDR2 FQNNGV. The CDR3 totals 19 residues. With V trimmed by 5 bases and J by 3 bases, 11 bases remained unmatched. The CDR3 nucleotides read TGTGCCAGCAGCCACCCAGGGACTAGCGGGGGGGCTTGGACAGATACGCAGTATTTT. Protein: CASSHPGTSGGAWTDTQYF.

Regarding this clonotype: A read error may be the cause here, since a much bigger clone is one base away. Because it lacks the conserved phenylalanine or tryptophan at the end, this CDR3 is likely a read error. V gene TRBV15 combines with J gene TRBJ1-2, with 7 bases that match TRBD1. The CDR3 runs 13 residues. The germline CDR1 and CDR2 sequences are LNHNV and YYDKDF (reference sequence). The trim removed 7 bases at V and 4 bases at J, leaving 6 bases unmatched. CDR3 loop: CATKTGVGYGYTY. CDR3 coding DNA: TGTGCCACCAAAACAGGGGTGGGCTATGGCTACACCTAC.

The rearrangement uses TRBV10-3 and TRBJ2-3; the match to TRBD2 covers 11 bases. The germline V gene has CDR1 ENHRY and CDR2 SYGVKD. V lost 3 bases and J lost 4; bases outside the gene matches: 6. The CDR3 is 16 residues long. The DNA for the CDR3 is TGTGCCATCAGTGATGGTAGCGGGAGGGCCGCAGATACGCAGTATTTT. Translation gives CAISDGSGRAADTQYF.

This clonotype was counted ten times or more. This sequence joins TRBV6-5 and TRBJ2-7; D may be TRBD1 (6 bases). Germline V gives CDR1 MNHEY, CDR2 SVGAGI. V was cut by 7 bases and J by 5 bases, with 15 bases left in between. The CDR3 sequence is 13 residues long. This CDR3 reads CASTTTGSNEQYF. DNA of the CDR3: TGTGCCAGCACTACTACAGGGTCCAACGAGCAGTACTTC.

There are many counts of this clonotype. The chain couples TRBV29-1 to TRBJ2-1; D uncertain. Germline V gene sequence: CDR1 SQVTM, CDR2 ANQGSEA. Trimming pared 5 bases from V and 0 bases from J, leaving 14 bases between. This CDR3 is 15 amino acids long. CDR3 DNA sequence: TGCAGCGTTAGTGGTCGACTCGGCTCCTACAATGAGCAGTTCTTC. Translating gives CSVSGRLGSYNEQFF.

In this sample, this clonotype turned up many times. The V gene is TRBV2, the J gene TRBJ2-1, with 7 positions matching TRBD2. The CDR3 extends over 17 amino acids. Germline-derived CDR1 and CDR2 are SNHLY and FYNNEI. V shed 3 bases and J 6 bases; nucleotides not matched to a gene: 14. The CDR3 here is CASSDGYSSGPGNEQFF. The CDR3 DNA is TGTGCCAGCAGTGACGGGTACTCTAGCGGACCAGGCAATGAGCAGTTCTTC.

V gene TRBV7-3 combines with J gene TRBJ2-7; 10 nucleotides align to TRBD1. The CDR3 contains 16 residues. V was clipped by 5 bases and J by 2 bases; unmatched bases: 9. Germline assignment: CDR1 SGHTA and CDR2 FQGTGA. CDR3 amino acids: CASSPDAGTGAYEQYF. CDR3 nucleotides: TGTGCCAGCAGCCCCGACGCCGGGACAGGGGCCTACGAGCAGTACTTC.

This clonotype has ten or more counts. CDR3 in amino acids: CSVGLAGVINEQYF. CDR3 DNA: TGCAGCGTTGGACTAGCGGGGGTGATCAACGAGCAGTACTTC. V gene TRBV29-1 combines with J gene TRBJ2-7; TRBD2 matches 12 bases. Germline CDR1 reads SQVTM; CDR2 reads ANQGSEA. Trimming took 4 bases from V and 5 from J; bases not matched to a gene: 6. CDR3 size: 14 residues.

This clonotype was seen a handful of times. V gene TRBV7-2 combines with J gene TRBJ2-7, with D unresolved. Trimming cost V 5 bases and J 3 bases, with 14 bases left between them. From germline, CDR1 is SGHTA and CDR2 FQGNSA. This CDR3 is 14 amino acids long. For the CDR3, the DNA is TGTGCCAGCAGCCCGTACAACGAGGTCTACGAGCAGTACTTC. It translates to CASSPYNEVYEQYF. Variable domain in full (rest from reference TRBV7-2 and TRBJ2-7): GAGVSQSPSNKVTEKGKDVELRCDPISGHTALYWYRQSLGQGLEFLIYFQGNSAPDKSGLPSDRFSAERTGGSVSTLTIQRTQQEDSAVYLCASSPYNEVYEQYFGPGTRLTVT.

This sequence joins TRBV5-1 and TRBJ2-4; no clear D. The germline V gene encodes CDR1 SGHRS and CDR2 YFSETQ. With 0 bases removed from V and 0 bases from J, the gap between germline ends came to 7 bases. CDR3 length: 15 residues. The chain's CDR3 is CASSLGRTAKNIQYF. CDR3 DNA sequence: TGCGCCAGCAGCTTGGGTCGTACAGCCAAAAACATTCAGTACTTC.

This clonotype was seen repeatedly, ten times or more. The gene calls are TRBV20-1 and TRBJ2-7; a possible D gene is TRBD2 (5 bases). V was trimmed by 6 bases and J by 0 bases, leaving 15 bases between them. CDR1 and CDR2 from the germline V gene are DFQATT and SNEGSKA (reference sequence). The CDR3 has 14 amino acids. The CDR3 coding sequence is TGCAGTGCCATAACCACTGGGAGCTCCTACGAGCAGTACTTC. This codes for CSAITTGSSYEQYF.

The CDR3 is CASSLAPFSGGYGANVLTF. CDR3 coding DNA: TGTGCCAGCAGCTTAGCCCCTTTTAGCGGGGGGTACGGGGCCAACGTCCTGACTTTC. This chain links TRBV7-2 with TRBJ2-6, with 10 bases matching TRBD2. Germline V gives CDR1 SGHTA, CDR2 FQGNSA. This CDR3 is 19 amino acids long. V dropped 0 bases and J dropped 4; count of bases not matched to a gene: 9.